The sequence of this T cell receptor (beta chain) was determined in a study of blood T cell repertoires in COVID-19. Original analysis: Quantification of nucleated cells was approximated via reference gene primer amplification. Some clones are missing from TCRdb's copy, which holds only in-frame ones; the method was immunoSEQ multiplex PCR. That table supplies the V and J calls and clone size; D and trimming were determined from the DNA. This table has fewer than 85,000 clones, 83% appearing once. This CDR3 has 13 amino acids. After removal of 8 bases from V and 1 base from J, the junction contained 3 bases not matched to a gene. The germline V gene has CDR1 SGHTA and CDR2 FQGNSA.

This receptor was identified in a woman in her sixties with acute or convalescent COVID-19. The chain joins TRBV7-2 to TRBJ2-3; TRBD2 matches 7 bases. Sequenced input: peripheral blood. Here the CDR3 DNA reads TGTGCCAGCTTGGCGGGGGGCACAGATACGCAGTATTTT. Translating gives CASLAGGTDTQYF.